Listed below are T cell receptor beta chains from one sample, sequenced in a study of blood T cell repertoires in COVID-19. Libraries were prepared by immunoSEQ multiplex PCR; TCRdb keeps only in-frame clonotypes and omits some of them. The sample includes around 100,000 clones, roughly nine tenths of them seen just once. Sequencing was done on a sample of peripheral blood. The receptors derive from an elderly woman with acute or convalescent COVID-19. CDR3s include the opening cysteine and the closing phenylalanine or tryptophan. The order of the fields is V gene, J gene, D gene, CDR3 length, clone size, CDR3 protein, CDR3 DNA. D genes are given only for firm matches. The size of a clone is reported for some rows only, either as once, few or many, or as a class for expanded clones.

>TRBV27|TRBJ2-1|-|15|-
CASSYQAGGYNEQFF
TGTGCCAGCAGCTACCAAGCTGGCGGCTACAATGAGCAGTTCTTC
>TRBV24-1|TRBJ1-1|TRBD1|13|-
CATKGQDFTEAFF
TGTGCCACCAAAGGACAGGATTTCACTGAAGCTTTCTTT
>TRBV7-6|TRBJ1-1|-|15|few
CASSPDGQRNTEAFF
TGTGCCAGCAGCCCGGACGGACAGAGAAACACTGAAGCTTTCTTT
>TRBV15|TRBJ1-1|-|16|-
CATSRGGQDGDTEAFF
TGTGCCACCAGCAGAGGAGGACAAGATGGGGACACTGAAGCTTTCTTT
>TRBV7-9|TRBJ1-2|-|11|-
CASSLQDGYTF
TGTGCCAGCAGCTTGCAGGATGGCTACACCTTC
>TRBV28|TRBJ1-6|TRBD1|16|-
CASSFPGQGHNSPLHF
TGTGCCAGCAGTTTCCCCGGACAGGGTCATAATTCACCCCTCCACTTT
>TRBV7-9|TRBJ2-3|-|15|-
CASSLMGNEADTQYF
TGTGCCAGCAGCTTAATGGGTAACGAGGCGGATACGCAGTATTTT
>TRBV5-1|TRBJ1-1|-|15|once
CASSLLRMENTEAFF
TGCGCCAGCAGCTTGTTGAGGATGGAGAACACTGAAGCTTTCTTT
>TRBV20-1|TRBJ2-7|-|11|-
CSAERGYEQYF
TGCAGTGCAGAAAGGGGGTACGAGCAGTACTTC
>TRBV7-8|TRBJ1-1|-|16|-
CASSLGTGGLNTEAFF
TGTGCCAGCAGCTTAGGCACGGGGGGATTGAACACTGAAGCTTTCTTT
>TRBV9|TRBJ2-7|TRBD1|14|-
CASSVGDRAYEQYF
TGTGCCAGCAGCGTAGGGGACAGGGCCTACGAGCAGTACTTC
>TRBV5-1|TRBJ2-7|TRBD2|15|-
CASRLGLAESYEQYF
TGCGCCAGCAGGCTAGGACTAGCGGAGAGTTACGAGCAGTACTTC
>TRBV18|TRBJ1-5|-|18|-
CASSSQTGGGYSNQPQHF
TGTGCCAGCTCATCCCAGACAGGTGGGGGCTATAGCAATCAGCCCCAGCATTTT
>TRBV29-1|TRBJ2-3|-|14|-
CSVRYSSSTDTQYF
TGCAGCGTTAGGTACAGTTCTAGCACAGATACGCAGTATTTT
>TRBV7-9|TRBJ2-7|TRBD2|17|-
CASSPGLAGGLYHEQYF
TGTGCCAGCAGCCCGGGACTAGCGGGGGGCCTGTACCACGAGCAGTACTTC
>TRBV9|TRBJ2-5|TRBD2|17|-
CASSVDPQGAGSETQYF
TGTGCCAGCAGCGTCGACCCCCAGGGAGCGGGGAGCGAGACCCAGTACTTC
>TRBV10-3|TRBJ1-1|TRBD1|13|once
CAISQDRGTEAFF
TGTGCCATCAGTCAGGACAGGGGGACTGAAGCTTTCTTT
>TRBV2|TRBJ2-2|-|12|-
CASRVVAGELFF
TGTGCCAGCAGGGTAGTAGCCGGGGAGCTGTTTTTT
>TRBV19|TRBJ1-5|TRBD1|17|-
CASSMGGTGNSRQPQHF
TGTGCCAGTAGTATGGGGGGGACAGGGAATAGTAGGCAGCCCCAGCATTTT
>TRBV5-6|TRBJ1-3|TRBD1|16|-
CASRITGDRAGNTIYF
TGTGCCAGCAGGATTACAGGGGACCGTGCTGGAAACACCATATATTTT